The clone carrying this T cell receptor beta chain was recorded once. TCRdb's table, derived via immunoSEQ multiplex PCR, lists solely in-frame clones and lacks some. The sample lists 110,000 to 150,000 clones, around 82% occurring once. These data come from a study of blood T cell repertoires in COVID-19. This CDR3 spans 13 amino acids. Trimming shortened V by 5 bases and J by 4 bases, and 11 bases separated the two germline ends. Looked up from germline, CDR1 is SNHLY and CDR2 is FYNNEI. This sequence was found in a man aged 40-49 years with acute COVID-19. Sequenced input: PBMCs or T cells enriched from blood (not recorded which). V usage is TRBV2 and J usage is TRBJ1-2; weak D call: TRBD1 (6 bases). The CDR3 is CASSLDRTYGYTF. The CDR3 DNA is TGTGCCAGCAGTTTGGACAGAACCTATGGCTACACCTTC.